This T cell receptor (beta chain) derives from a study of tumor-infiltrating lymphocytes in primary liver carcinoma. Many counts were recorded for this clonotype. Trimming removed 3 bases from V and 0 bases from J; junction bases left unmatched: 2. The CDR3 spans 14 residues. The germline V gene has CDR1 LGHNA and CDR2 YNFKEQ. Priming with a constant-region primer yielded TCR beta cDNA from about 540 ng total RNA. Researchers made the TCR beta libraries by running three nested multiplex PCR rounds with slightly modified ARM-PCR. The first two PCR rounds, roughly 9 cycles each, used TRBV1-TRBV30 forward primers and a C-beta reverse primer. TCRdb ran MiXCR on the multiplex PCR reads and lists one entry per CDR3 protein. This sample has approximately 120,000 distinct CDR3 sequences; 50% to 80% occur once, and the top ten carry 7.5% to 9%. Unsorted bulk tissue, roughly 19-33 mg of it, served as the source for co-extraction of RNA and DNA.

The chain is built from TRBV4-2 and TRBJ2-7; 7 bases are shared with TRBD1. Sequencing used liver tumor tissue from sampling region 3. Specified subset: tumor region T3, left-lateral pole. The receptor was derived from a woman aged 55-70 years with primary liver carcinoma and hepatitis B virus infection. The CDR3 protein is CASSQTGFSYEQYF. CDR3 nucleotides: TGTGCCAGCAGCCAGACAGGGTTCTCCTACGAGCAGTACTTC.